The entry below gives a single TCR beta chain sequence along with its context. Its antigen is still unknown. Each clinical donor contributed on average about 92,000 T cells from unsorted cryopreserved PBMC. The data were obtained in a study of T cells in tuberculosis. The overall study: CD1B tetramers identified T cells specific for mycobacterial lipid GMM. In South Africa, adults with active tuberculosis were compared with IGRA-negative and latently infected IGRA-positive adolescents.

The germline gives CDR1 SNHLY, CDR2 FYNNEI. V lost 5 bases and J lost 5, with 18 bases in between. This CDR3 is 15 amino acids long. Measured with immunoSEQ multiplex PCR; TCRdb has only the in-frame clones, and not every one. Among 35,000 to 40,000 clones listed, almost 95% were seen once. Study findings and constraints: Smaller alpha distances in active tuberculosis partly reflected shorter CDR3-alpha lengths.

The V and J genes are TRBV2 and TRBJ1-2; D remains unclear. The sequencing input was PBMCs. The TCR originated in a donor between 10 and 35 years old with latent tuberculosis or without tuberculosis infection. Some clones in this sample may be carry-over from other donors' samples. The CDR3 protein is CASSSRAARDYGYTF. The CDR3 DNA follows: TGTGCCAGCAGTTCCCGGGCCGCCCGGGATTATGGCTACACCTTC.